Listed below are T cell receptor beta chains from one sample, sequenced in a study of blood T cell repertoires in COVID-19. Sequenced by immunoSEQ multiplex PCR; TCRdb stores in-frame clones only, minus some. The repertoire holds about 300,000 clones, with 87% as singletons. The sequencing input was PBMCs or T cells enriched from blood (not recorded which). These TCRs come from a woman aged 25-40 years who had recovered from COVID-19. Both conserved end residues are trimmed from each CDR3. A D gene is named only where the DNA matches it firmly.

j_call d_call v_call cdr3_aa
TRBJ2-1 TRBD2 TRBV29-1 SVDGGDTHTHNEQF
TRBJ2-7 TRBD1 TRBV7-2 ASSATGALAYEQY
TRBJ2-5 TRBD2 TRBV5-6 ASSLELAGGSRETQY
TRBJ2-1 TRBD2 TRBV5-4 ASSFAGAYNEQF
TRBJ1-2 TRBD1 TRBV6-5 ASSPRQGADYGYT
TRBJ1-2 TRBD1 TRBV4-3 ASSQERQGQIYT
TRBJ2-7 NA TRBV10-3 AISEGATTYEQY
TRBJ2-7 TRBD1 TRBV19 ASSTNRGTYEQY
TRBJ1-2 TRBD1 TRBV2 ASRNRDRGEGGYT
TRBJ2-3 TRBD2 TRBV5-8 AVGLAGSTDTQY
TRBJ2-2 NA TRBV11-2 ASSFATGVQGELF
TRBJ1-6 NA TRBV2 ASSGNPPGRPLH
TRBJ2-7 NA TRBV5-1 ASSLGGTYEQY
TRBJ1-2 NA TRBV18 ASSPRQTDGYT
TRBJ2-5 TRBD2 TRBV5-5 ASSLRLASGGAGETQY
TRBJ1-5 TRBD1 TRBV19 ASSIHRGNNQPQH
TRBJ1-3 NA TRBV7-9 ASSLGARRVGGNTIY
TRBJ2-1 NA TRBV12-3/TRBV12-4 ASTRQNEQF
TRBJ1-3 TRBD1 TRBV7-9 ASSWTGSSGNTIY
TRBJ2-5 NA TRBV15 ATSAGGQAQETQY
TRBJ1-2 TRBD1 TRBV19 ASTLGTDPNYGYT
TRBJ1-3 NA TRBV5-1 ASSIDRTSGNTIY
TRBJ1-1 TRBD1 TRBV5-1 ASSPAGGGGMNTEAF
TRBJ1-6 TRBD1 TRBV7-3 ASSKGANSPLH